Each of the 13 T cell receptor beta chains below was sequenced from the same sample in a study of T-cell memory formation after mild COVID-19 (dated by TCRdb to 2020 to 2022). The method was 5' RACE. Sequenced using an Illumina NovaSeq 6000. TCRdb cleaned the public reads at Q25 with fastp, built clones with MiXCR and kept in-frame beta chains. Entries are consolidated by CDR3 protein sequence, retaining the most common genes and DNA. Recorded for this sample are about 140,000 distinct CDR3 sequences; about 23% of them occurred a single time. Around 22% of the sample is in the top ten clones. Material for sequencing was PBMCs or a T cell subset sorted from them (not recorded which). These receptors originate from an adult woman who had mild COVID-19 (a few samples of this study predate the infection). The sample titles of this study are shuffled in the database, so cell type and time point are left out; the donor was told from shared clones.

This rearrangement joins TRBV4-1 to TRBJ2-7; no clear D gene. Trimming took off 0 bases at V and 0 bases at J, with 12 bases between the two ends. The CDR3 totals 16 residues. Germline-derived CDR1 and CDR2 are MGHRA and YSYEKL. This CDR3 is CASSQEGSGYSYEQYF. The CDR3 coding sequence is TGCGCCAGCAGCCAAGAAGGGTCCGGCTACTCCTACGAGCAGTACTTC.

In its sample, this clonotype was seen a few times. V gene TRBV7-2 combines with J gene TRBJ1-6; 9 nucleotides line up with TRBD1. The junction had 5 bases not matched to a gene; V was cut back by 4 bases and J by 10 bases. Germline V lookup: CDR1 SGHTA, CDR2 FQGNSA. The CDR3 has 14 residues. The CDR3 DNA reads TGTGCCAGCAGCTCTAGGACAGGGGACTCACCCCTCCACTTT. Protein: CASSSRTGDSPLHF.

The rearrangement joins TRBV7-9 to TRBJ1-6; a weak D match, TRBD1 (5 bases). The CDR3 is made up of 16 amino acids. Trimming stripped 1 base from V and 7 bases from J, with 14 bases between. Germline V CDR1 and CDR2: SEHNR, FQNEAQ (reference sequence). For the CDR3, the DNA is TGTGCCAGCAGCTTAGATGTGACAGCCGGAAATTCACCCCTCCACTTT. Protein sequence: CASSLDVTAGNSPLHF.

This clonotype was counted between two and nine times. The chain couples TRBV4-1 to TRBJ2-7, with 7 bases lining up with TRBD2. Germline V gene lookup returns CDR1 MGHRA and CDR2 YSYEKL. This CDR3 contains 17 residues. V lost 4 bases to trimming and J lost 3 bases; unmatched junction nucleotides: 15. The CDR3, as DNA: TGCGCCAGCAGCCCTCAATTGGGCGGGGGAGACAACTACGAGCAGTACTTC. Amino acid sequence: CASSPQLGGGDNYEQYF.

The chain employs TRBV6-2 or TRBV6-3 and TRBJ2-1; 12 nucleotides match TRBD2. This CDR3 comprises 15 residues. Germline CDR1 and CDR2: MNHEY and SVGEGT. Trimming at V came to 7 bases and at J to 8 bases, leaving 9 bases not matched to a gene. The CDR3 loop reads CASNRLAGEGHEQFF. The DNA for the CDR3 is TGTGCCAGCAACCGACTAGCGGGAGAAGGCCATGAGCAGTTCTTC.

This clonotype has just a few counts. This chain joins TRBV15 and TRBJ2-3; either TRBD1 or TRBD2 may supply D (6 bases each). There are 15 residues in the CDR3. V shed 6 bases and J shed 6 bases, with 19 bases lying between them. Germline CDR1 reads LNHNV; CDR2 reads YYDKDF (reference sequence). CDR3 region: CATRDFEGGMDTQYF. In nucleotides, the CDR3 is TGTGCCACCAGGGATTTTGAGGGGGGTATGGATACGCAGTATTTT.

This clonotype was counted between two and nine times. The V call is TRBV5-1, the J call TRBJ2-5; 8 bases match TRBD2. Unmatched junction bases numbered 5, after V lost 0 bases and J lost 1 base. This CDR3 comprises 16 residues. Germline V gene sequence: CDR1 SGHRS, CDR2 YFSETQ. As DNA, the CDR3 is TGCGCCAGCAGCTTGGGTAGCGGGGAATCCCAAGAGACCCAGTACTTC. Translated: CASSLGSGESQETQYF.

V usage is TRBV19 and J usage is TRBJ1-5; D gene uncertain. The CDR3 extends over 14 amino acids. V dropped 0 bases and J dropped 7 bases, with 10 bases sitting between them. CDR1 LNHDA and CDR2 SQIVND come from the germline V gene (reference sequence). CDR3 in amino acids: CASSIDLAGQPQHF. The CDR3 DNA sequence: TGTGCCAGTAGTATAGATCTAGCAGGACAGCCCCAGCATTTT.

Of note for this clonotype: The CDR3 carries no conserved terminal phenylalanine or tryptophan, so it likely arises from a read error. The rearrangement links TRBV7-9 to TRBJ1-2; no firm D call. This CDR3 has 14 residues. Trimming took 1 base from V and 8 from J, leaving 14 bases between them. Germline lookup yields CDR1 SEHNR and CDR2 FQNEAQ (reference sequence). DNA for the CDR3: TGTGCCAGCAGCTTAGGAAAGGTTACGGAGGGCTACACCTTA. As protein: CASSLGKVTEGYTL.

This CDR3 is CSALSDTEAFF. DNA for the CDR3: TGCAGTGCTCTAAGCGACACTGAAGCTTTCTTT. The chain uses TRBV20-1 and TRBJ1-1, with D uncertain. This CDR3 is built from 11 residues. V was shortened by 5 bases and J by 3 bases, with 7 bases between the two germline ends. The germline V gene has CDR1 DFQATT and CDR2 SNEGSKA (reference sequence).

This clonotype was observed a handful of times. The rearrangement uses TRBV11-2 and TRBJ2-3; 9 bases agree with TRBD2. Unmatched junction bases numbered 14, after V lost 1 base and J lost 6 bases. The germline gives CDR1 SGHAT, CDR2 FQNNGV. The CDR3 runs to 18 residues. CDR3 loop: CASSLVDRLAGRPDTQYF. CDR3 DNA sequence: TGTGCCAGCAGCTTAGTTGATCGCCTAGCGGGGCGCCCGGATACGCAGTATTTT.

The chain has TRBV7-9 and TRBJ2-1; a weak D match, TRBD2 (6 bases). Trimming stripped 6 bases from V and 5 bases from J, with 14 bases between. Germline V gene lookup returns CDR1 SEHNR and CDR2 FQNEAQ (reference sequence). The CDR3 totals 14 residues. CDR3 nucleotides: TGTGCCAGCAGTTATACGGGCGGGGACAATGAGCAGTTCTTC. It encodes CASSYTGGDNEQFF. The full variable domain, its missing parts supplied by reference TRBV7-9 and TRBJ2-1, is DTGVSQNPRHKITKRGQNVTFRCDPISEHNRLYWYRQTLGQGPEFLTYFQNEAQLEKSRLLSDRFSAERPKGSFSTLEIQRTEQGDSAMYLCASSYTGGDNEQFFGPGTRLTVL.

The chain employs TRBV9 and TRBJ1-2, with a possible D match to TRBD1 (6 bases). V was shortened by 2 bases and J by 0 bases, with 11 bases between the two germline ends. CDR3 length: 15 residues. From germline, CDR1 is SGDLS and CDR2 YYNGEE. Here the CDR3 reads CASSVTGRTNYGYTF. As DNA, the CDR3 is TGTGCCAGCAGCGTTACAGGGAGGACTAACTATGGCTACACCTTC.